The T cell receptor beta chain described here comes from a study of T cells after yellow fever vaccination. Study-wide findings and caveats: Primary-vaccination clones mostly resurfaced post-booster (about 95% CD4, approximately 89% CD8).

With regard to this clonotype: Its target is unknown.

Template-switching 5'RACE yielded the TCR cDNA; a universal primer site and UMIs were added in the process. TCRdb reprocessed the 5' RACE reads with MiXCR, giving one entry per CDR3 protein. The top ten hold over 15% of the sample, which has some 420,000 distinct CDR3 sequences, around 19% seen once. This TCR derives from a man aged 18 to 29 who received the YFV17D yellow fever vaccine. Sequenced material: PBMCs, taken before the yellow fever booster vaccination.

CDR3 nucleotides: TGCGCCAGCAGCCCCGGACTAGCGGGGACCCTCAATGAGCAGTTCTTC. Protein: CASSPGLAGTLNEQFF. This chain joins TRBV5-1 and TRBJ2-1; 12 positions agree with TRBD2. Germline lookup yields CDR1 SGHRS and CDR2 YFSETQ. The CDR3 contains 16 residues. J was trimmed by 6 bases and V by 4 bases; bases with no gene match: 8.